The T cell receptor beta chain under discussion was sequenced for a study of regulatory and conventional T cells in RAG deficiency. The assay was immunoSEQ multiplex PCR, and TCRdb's table has in-frame clones only and misses some. The table has approximately 12,000 clones, just under 95% seen once. Study results and limitations: Other subsets showed approximately 9.6-fold reductions, but Treg unique TCR beta sequences fell roughly 110-fold in these patients. Omenn patients showed >85% Treg-Tconv overlap and shorter CDR3 lengths. In Omenn syndrome, sorted "Tregs" may be peripherally activated cells. Shannon entropy fell and Simpson indices rose in RAG-deficient patients.

With respect to this clone: Its antigen remains unidentified.

Conventional CD4+ T cells were sorted from blood as CD25-low CD127-high cells. This CDR3 spans 12 amino acids. The germline gives CDR1 SNHLY, CDR2 FYNNEI. Trimming stripped 6 bases from V and 2 bases from J, with 7 bases between. This sample also appeared in a second study, on regulatory T cells. This second report adds: The primer mix had 52 TRBV and 13 TRBJ primers.

V and J are TRBV2 and TRBJ1-2; D is uncertain. Sequencing used CD4+ effector T cells sorted from blood. The TCR comes from a human donor in good health. The CDR3 loop reads CASRSENYGYTF. As DNA, the CDR3 is TGTGCCAGCAGGAGTGAAAACTATGGCTACACCTTC.